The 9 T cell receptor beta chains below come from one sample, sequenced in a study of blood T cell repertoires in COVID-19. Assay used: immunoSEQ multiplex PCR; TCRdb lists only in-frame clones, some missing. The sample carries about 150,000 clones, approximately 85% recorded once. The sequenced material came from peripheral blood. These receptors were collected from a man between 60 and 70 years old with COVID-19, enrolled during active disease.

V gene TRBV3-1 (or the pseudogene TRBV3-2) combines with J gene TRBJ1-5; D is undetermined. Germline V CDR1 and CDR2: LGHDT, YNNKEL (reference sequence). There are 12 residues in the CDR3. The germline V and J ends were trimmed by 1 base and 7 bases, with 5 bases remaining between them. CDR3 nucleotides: TGTGCCAGCAGCCAAGGTTCACAGCCCCAGCATTTT. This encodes CASSQGSQPQHF.

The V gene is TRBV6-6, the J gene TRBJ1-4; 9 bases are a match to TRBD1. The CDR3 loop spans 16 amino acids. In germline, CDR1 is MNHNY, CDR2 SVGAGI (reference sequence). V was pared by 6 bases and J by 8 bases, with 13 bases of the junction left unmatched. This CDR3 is CASRKGQGYLQEKLFF. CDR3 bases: TGTGCCAGCAGGAAAGGACAGGGGTATTTGCAAGAAAAACTGTTTTTT.

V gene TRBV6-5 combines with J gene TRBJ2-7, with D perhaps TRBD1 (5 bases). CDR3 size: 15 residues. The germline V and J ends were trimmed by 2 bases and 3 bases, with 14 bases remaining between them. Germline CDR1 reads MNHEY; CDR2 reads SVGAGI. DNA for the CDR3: TGTGCCAGCAGTTACCAGGGCGGCCAGGGCTACGAGCAGTACTTC. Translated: CASSYQGGQGYEQYF.

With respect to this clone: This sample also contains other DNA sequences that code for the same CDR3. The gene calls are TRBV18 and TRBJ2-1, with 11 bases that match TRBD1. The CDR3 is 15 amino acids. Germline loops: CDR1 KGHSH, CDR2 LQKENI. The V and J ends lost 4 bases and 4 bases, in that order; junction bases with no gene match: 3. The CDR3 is CASSQGQGGYNEQFF. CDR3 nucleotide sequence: TGTGCCAGCTCACAGGGACAGGGGGGTTACAATGAGCAGTTCTTC.

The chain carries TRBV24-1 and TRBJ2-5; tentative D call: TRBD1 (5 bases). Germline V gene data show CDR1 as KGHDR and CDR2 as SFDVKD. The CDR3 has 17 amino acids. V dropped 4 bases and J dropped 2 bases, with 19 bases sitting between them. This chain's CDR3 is CATSDPRPTAVQETQYF. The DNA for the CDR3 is TGTGCCACCAGTGACCCCCGGCCGACAGCCGTACAAGAGACCCAGTACTTC.

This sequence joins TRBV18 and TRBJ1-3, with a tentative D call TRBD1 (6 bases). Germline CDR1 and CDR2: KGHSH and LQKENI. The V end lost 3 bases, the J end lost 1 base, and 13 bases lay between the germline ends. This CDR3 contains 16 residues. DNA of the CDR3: TGTGCCAGCTCACCGCAGGGGTTGGGATCTGGAAACACCATATATTTT. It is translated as CASSPQGLGSGNTIYF.

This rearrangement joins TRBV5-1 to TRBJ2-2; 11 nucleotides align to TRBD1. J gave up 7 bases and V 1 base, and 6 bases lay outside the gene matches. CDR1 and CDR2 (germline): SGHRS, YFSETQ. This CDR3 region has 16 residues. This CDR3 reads CASSLHRTGGNGELFF. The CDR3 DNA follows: TGCGCCAGCAGCTTGCATAGGACAGGGGGCAACGGGGAGCTGTTTTTT.

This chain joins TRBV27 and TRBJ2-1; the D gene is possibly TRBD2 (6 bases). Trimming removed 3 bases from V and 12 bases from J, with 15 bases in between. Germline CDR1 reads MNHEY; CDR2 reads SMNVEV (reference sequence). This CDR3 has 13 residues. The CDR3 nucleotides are TGTGCCAGCAGTTTTTCCGGGAGCATTGGGCAGTTCTTC. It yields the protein CASSFSGSIGQFF.

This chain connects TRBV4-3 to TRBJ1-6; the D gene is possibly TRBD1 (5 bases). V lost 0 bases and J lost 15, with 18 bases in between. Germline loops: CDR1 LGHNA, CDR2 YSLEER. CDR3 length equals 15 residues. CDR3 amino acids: CASSQDKIQGSHLHF. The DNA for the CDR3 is TGCGCCAGCAGCCAAGATAAAATCCAGGGCTCTCACCTCCACTTT.